This TCR beta chain was found in a study of response to subunit inactivated influenza vaccine. Findings of the study overall: The authors suggested that every seasonal influenza vaccination recruits few new T cells.

On this clonotype itself: Its antigen is undetermined.

From the RT-PCR reads, TCRdb called clonotypes with MiXCR, one entry per CDR3 protein. The sample lists about 540,000 distinct CDR3 sequences, 20% to 25% occurring once. A further study also used this sample, focusing on T cells expressing NK-cell markers. As that report states: Generation of TCR beta cDNA was performed by 5'RACE template switching incorporating UMIs. CD8+ T cells in 5 to 7 donors included dominant NKG2C+ clonotypes at about 1.0-7.5%. Among four donors, these clonotypes also ranked first in the CD3+CD56-NKG2C+ fraction. Nothing established the HCMV specificity of expanded NKG2C+ T cell clones.

The TCR was taken from a man in his fifties or sixties who received an inactivated influenza vaccine. This sample comprised CD4+ T cells sorted from PBMCs, obtained 11 to 12 days after vaccination.

The CDR3 protein is CASSPQGPPGGTEAFF. For the CDR3, the DNA is TGTGCCAGCAGCCCACAGGGGCCCCCCGGGGGGACTGAAGCTTTCTTT. This chain links TRBV12-3 or TRBV12-4 with TRBJ1-1, with 7 bases lining up with TRBD1. The CDR3 totals 16 residues. The trim removed 6 bases at V and 5 bases at J, leaving 15 bases unmatched.